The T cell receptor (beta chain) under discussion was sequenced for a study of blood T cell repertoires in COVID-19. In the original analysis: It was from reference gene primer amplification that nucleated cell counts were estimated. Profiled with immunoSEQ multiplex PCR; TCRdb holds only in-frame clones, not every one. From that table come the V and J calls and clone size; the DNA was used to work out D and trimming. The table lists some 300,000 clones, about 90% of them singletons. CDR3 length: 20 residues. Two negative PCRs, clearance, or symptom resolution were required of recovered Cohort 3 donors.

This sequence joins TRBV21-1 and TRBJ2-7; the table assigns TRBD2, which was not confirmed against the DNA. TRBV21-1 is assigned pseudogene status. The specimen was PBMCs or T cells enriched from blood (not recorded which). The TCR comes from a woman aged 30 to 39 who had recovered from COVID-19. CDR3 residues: CASSKPPGGLKSEPSYEQYF. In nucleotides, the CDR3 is TGTGCCAGCAGCAAACCCCCCGGCGGCTTGAAATCGGAACCCTCCTACGAGCAGTACTTC.